A single sample gave rise to the 15 T cell receptor beta chains below, sequenced in a study of cytomegalovirus exposure and HLA in healthy donors. Primers included in the PCR were 60 Vbeta and 13 Jbeta primers. Method: immunoSEQ multiplex PCR; TCRdb's copy keeps in-frame clones and lacks some. The sample holds 150,000 to 250,000 clones; around 83% are singletons and the top ten take over 5%. Source material: PBMCs. The receptors here all came from a woman between 45 and 60 years old in good health and CMV-seropositive.

The chain links TRBV28 to TRBJ1-5, with D possibly TRBD1 on 6 matching bases. This CDR3 spans 15 amino acids. V lost 6 bases and J 6 bases, leaving 18 bases between the germline ends. Germline V CDR1 and CDR2: MDHEN, SYDVKM. As DNA, the CDR3 is TGTGCCAGCAGACGGGGAGGGGGAACGGGTCAGCCCCAGCATTTT. Amino acid sequence: CASRRGGGTGQPQHF.

Regarding this clone: At one end the junction does not follow the germline gene, possibly because of a read error. The V gene is TRBV7-9, the J gene TRBJ1-2; a weak D match, TRBD1 (5 bases). Per germline, CDR1 SEHNR and CDR2 FQNEAQ (reference sequence). The CDR3 extends over 15 amino acids. The CDR3: CSSSFPGGENYGYTF. The CDR3, as DNA: TGTTCCAGCAGCTTTCCGGGGGGGGAAAACTATGGCTACACCTTC.

The rearrangement links TRBV28 to TRBJ1-2; D is unresolved. Germline V gene sequence: CDR1 MDHEN, CDR2 SYDVKM. Trimming shortened V by 7 bases and J by 0 bases, and 12 bases separated the two germline ends. The CDR3 contains 14 residues. DNA of the CDR3: TGTGCCAGCAAGAGGGTGGGTTCTAACTATGGCTACACCTTC. Residues: CASKRVGSNYGYTF.

The rearrangement links TRBV4-1 to TRBJ2-3; TRBD2 aligns across 7 bases. V lost 2 bases, J lost 3 bases, and 11 bases stayed unmatched. CDR1 and CDR2 (germline): MGHRA, YSYEKL. The CDR3 is 17 amino acids. The chain's CDR3 is CASSQLSAGVVTDTQYF. The CDR3 DNA reads as TGCGCCAGCAGCCAACTCTCGGCGGGGGTTGTTACAGATACGCAGTATTTT.

The chain carries TRBV4-1 and TRBJ2-7, with 12 bases matching TRBD1. The CDR3 length is 16 residues. J lost 7 bases, V lost 1 base, and 8 bases had no gene match. Germline V lookup: CDR1 MGHRA, CDR2 YSYEKL. The CDR3 region has the DNA TGCGCCAGCAGCCAAGTCCCGGGACAGGGGGCAGGGGAGCAGTACTTC. Protein sequence: CASSQVPGQGAGEQYF.

As DNA, the CDR3 is TGTGCCAGCAGTTTGGTATTCGGTCCTAGCAATCAGCCCCAGCATTTT. Protein sequence: CASSLVFGPSNQPQHF. The chain employs TRBV28 and TRBJ1-5; D call uncertain. This CDR3 is built from 16 residues. Trimming took off 3 bases at V and 0 bases at J, with 12 bases between the two ends. Germline CDR1 is MDHEN and CDR2 is SYDVKM. The full variable domain, in which reference TRBV28 and TRBJ1-5 provide the parts outside the CDR3, is DVKVTQSSRYLVKRTGEKVFLECVQDMDHENMFWYRQDPGLGLRLIYFSYDVKMKEKGDIPEGYSVSREKKERFSLILESASTNQTSMYLCASSLVFGPSNQPQHFGDGTRLSIL.

The chain combines TRBV5-4 with TRBJ2-1; 15 bases fit TRBD2. The V gene end was trimmed by 4 bases and the J gene end by 10 bases; junction bases not matched to a gene: 9. Per the germline V gene, CDR1 is SGHNT and CDR2 is YYREEE (reference sequence). CDR3 size: 16 residues. CDR3 bases: TGTGCCAGCAGCCCGTGGACTAGCGGGGGGGCAGGCGAGCAGTTCTTC. Translated, it gives CASSPWTSGGAGEQFF.

A few counts support this clone. The chain combines TRBV5-1 with TRBJ1-4; D is perhaps TRBD1 (5 bases). The CDR3 spans 14 residues. Germline CDR1 is SGHRS and CDR2 is YFSETQ. V dropped 0 bases and J dropped 8 bases, with 11 bases sitting between them. CDR3 nucleotides: TGCGCCAGCAGCTTGGATCTGACAGTCGAAAAACTGTTTTTT. As protein: CASSLDLTVEKLFF.

This chain uses TRBV27 with TRBJ1-1; D not certain. CDR1 is MNHEY and CDR2 is SMNVEV in the germline V gene (reference sequence). The germline V and J ends were trimmed by 6 bases and 3 bases, with 11 bases remaining between them. This CDR3 is built from 13 residues. CDR3 nucleotides: TGTGCCAGCAGGGCGGGCAGCTACACTGAAGCTTTCTTT. Its translation is CASRAGSYTEAFF.

V usage is TRBV27 and J usage is TRBJ1-2; D is uncertain. V dropped 6 bases and J dropped 4 bases, with 6 bases sitting between them. Germline V gene sequence: CDR1 MNHEY, CDR2 SMNVEV (reference sequence). CDR3 length equals 11 residues. The CDR3 DNA reads as TGTGCCAGCAGCGCTACCTATGGCTACACCTTC. This encodes CASSATYGYTF.

This CDR3 reads CASSPRTGSPYEQYF. The CDR3 bases are TGTGCCAGCAGCCCCCGGACAGGGAGCCCCTACGAGCAGTACTTC. This chain links TRBV7-2 with TRBJ2-5; 8 nucleotides align to TRBD1. The end of the DNA fits TRBJ2-7 better, so the J call may be wrong. CDR3 length: 15 amino acids. Germline loops: CDR1 SGHTA, CDR2 FQGNSA.

The chain carries TRBV27 and TRBJ2-1; D possibly corresponds to TRBD1 (6 bases). CDR1 and CDR2 from the germline V gene are MNHEY and SMNVEV (reference sequence). The CDR3 sequence is 15 residues long. Between the trimmed V and J ends, which lost 3 bases and 9 bases, there was a span of 18 bases. The CDR3: CASSFGRQGRGEQFF. CDR3 in DNA: TGTGCCAGCAGTTTTGGGCGGCAGGGGAGAGGTGAGCAGTTCTTC.

The genes are TRBV6-1 and TRBJ1-1; 7 bases match TRBD1. J was trimmed by 4 bases and V by 4 bases; bases with no gene match: 9. This CDR3 contains 15 residues. The V gene's germline CDR1 is MNHNS and CDR2 SASEGT. The CDR3 nucleotides read TGTGCCAGCAGTGCCCTGACCCAGGGGGGCACTGAAGCTTTCTTT. This translates into CASSALTQGGTEAFF.

Worth noting for this clone: One junction end does not reproduce the germline sequence, and a read error may be involved. The chain is built from TRBV2 and TRBJ2-6; possibly TRBD1 for D (6 bases). The CDR3 extends over 16 amino acids. Per germline, CDR1 SNHLY and CDR2 FYNNEI. CDR3 amino acids: CASSQQGFSGANGLTF. Written as DNA, the CDR3 is TGTGCCAGCAGTCAACAGGGCTTCTCTGGGGCCAACGGCCTGACTTTC.

The J gene is TRBJ2-4, the V gene TRBV2; 10 bases align to TRBD1. The CDR3 spans 14 residues. Germline V gene sequence: CDR1 SNHLY, CDR2 FYNNEI. Trimming took 6 bases from V and 8 from J; bases not matched to a gene: 7. Written as DNA, the CDR3 is TGTGCCAGCAGAACGGGACAGGGGATGGACATTCAGTACTTC. Protein sequence: CASRTGQGMDIQYF.